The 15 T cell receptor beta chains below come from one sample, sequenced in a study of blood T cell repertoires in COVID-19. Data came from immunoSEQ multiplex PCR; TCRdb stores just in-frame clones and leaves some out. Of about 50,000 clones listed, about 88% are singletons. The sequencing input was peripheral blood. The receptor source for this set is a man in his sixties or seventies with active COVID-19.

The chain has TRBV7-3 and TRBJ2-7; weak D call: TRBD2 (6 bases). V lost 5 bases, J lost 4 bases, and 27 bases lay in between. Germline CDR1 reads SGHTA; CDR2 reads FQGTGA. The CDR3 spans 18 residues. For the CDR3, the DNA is TGTGCCAGCAGCCCAATTCCCTCCCCGGGCGGGGTTCCTTACGAGCAGTACTTC. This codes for CASSPIPSPGGVPYEQYF.

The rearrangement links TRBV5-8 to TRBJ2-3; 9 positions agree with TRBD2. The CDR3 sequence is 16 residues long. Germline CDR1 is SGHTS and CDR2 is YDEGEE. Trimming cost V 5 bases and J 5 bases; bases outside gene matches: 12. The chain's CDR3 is CASSWGAAGGGDTQYF. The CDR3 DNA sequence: TGTGCCAGCAGTTGGGGGGCAGCGGGAGGAGGAGATACGCAGTATTTT.

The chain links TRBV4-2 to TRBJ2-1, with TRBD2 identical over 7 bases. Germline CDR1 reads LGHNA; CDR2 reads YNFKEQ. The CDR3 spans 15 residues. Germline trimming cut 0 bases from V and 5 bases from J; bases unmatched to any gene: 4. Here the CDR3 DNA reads TGTGCCAGCAGCCAAGATGGCGGGAGAGACAATGAGCAGTTCTTC. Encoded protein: CASSQDGGRDNEQFF.

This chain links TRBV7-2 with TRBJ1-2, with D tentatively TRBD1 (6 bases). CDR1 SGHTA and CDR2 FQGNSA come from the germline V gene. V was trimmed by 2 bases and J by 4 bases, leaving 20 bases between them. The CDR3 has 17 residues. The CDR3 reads CASSLPSYRDTTYGYTF. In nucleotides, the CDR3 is TGTGCCAGCAGCTTACCGTCATACCGGGACACCACCTATGGCTACACCTTC.

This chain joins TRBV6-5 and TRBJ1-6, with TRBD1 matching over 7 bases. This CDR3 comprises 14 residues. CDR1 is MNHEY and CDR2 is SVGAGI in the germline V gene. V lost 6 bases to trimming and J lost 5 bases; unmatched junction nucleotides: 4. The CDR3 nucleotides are TGTGCCAGCAGAGGACAGGTTAATAATTCACCCCTCCACTTT. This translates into CASRGQVNNSPLHF.

The CDR3 DNA reads as TGTGCCTGGAGGGGGACTAGCGGGAGTAGTAGCCCCCCAGATACGCAGTATTTT. The encoded protein is CAWRGTSGSSSPPDTQYF. V is TRBV30 and J is TRBJ2-3; TRBD2 aligns across 14 bases. V was pared by 3 bases and J by 4 bases, with 12 bases of the junction left unmatched. Germline V gives CDR1 GTSNPN, CDR2 SVGIG (reference sequence). CDR3 length: 18 amino acids.

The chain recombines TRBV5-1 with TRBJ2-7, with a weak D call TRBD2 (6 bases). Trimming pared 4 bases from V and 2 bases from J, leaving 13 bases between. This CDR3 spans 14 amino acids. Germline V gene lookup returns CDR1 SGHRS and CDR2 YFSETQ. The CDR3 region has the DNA TGCGCCAGCAGCCCGACTAGAGGCGCCTACGAGCAGTACTTC. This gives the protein CASSPTRGAYEQYF.

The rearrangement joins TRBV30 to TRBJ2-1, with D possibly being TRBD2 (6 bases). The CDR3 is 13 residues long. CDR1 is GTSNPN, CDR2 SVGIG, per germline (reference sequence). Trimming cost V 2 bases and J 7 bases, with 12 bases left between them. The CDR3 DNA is TGTGCCTGGAGTCCGACTAGTTGGAATGAGCAGTTCTTC. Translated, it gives CAWSPTSWNEQFF.

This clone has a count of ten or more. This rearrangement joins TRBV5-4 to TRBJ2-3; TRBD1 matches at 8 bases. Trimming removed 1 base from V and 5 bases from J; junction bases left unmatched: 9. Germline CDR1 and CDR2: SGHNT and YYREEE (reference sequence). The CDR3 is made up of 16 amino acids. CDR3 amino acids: CASSLPNRGSVDTQYF. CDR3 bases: TGTGCCAGCAGCTTGCCAAACAGGGGGTCCGTAGATACGCAGTATTTT. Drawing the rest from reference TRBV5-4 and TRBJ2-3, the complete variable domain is ETGVTQSPTHLIKTRGQQVTLRCSSQSGHNTVSWYQQALGQGPQFIFQYYREEENGRGNFPPRFSGLQFPNYSSELNVNALELDDSALYLCASSLPNRGSVDTQYFGPGTRLTVL.

CDR3 residues: CASSLEAGVNTGELFF. CDR3 DNA: TGTGCCAGCAGCTTAGAAGCGGGAGTGAACACCGGGGAGCTGTTTTTT. The chain is built from TRBV13 and TRBJ2-2, with 8 bases lining up with TRBD2. This CDR3 spans 16 amino acids. After removal of 1 base from V and 1 base from J, the junction contained 2 bases not matched to a gene. Germline values: CDR1 PRHDT, CDR2 FYEKMQ (reference sequence). Complete variable domain (other parts from reference TRBV13 and TRBJ2-2): AAGVIQSPRHLIKEKRETATLKCYPIPRHDTVYWYQQGPGQDPQFLISFYEKMQSDKGSIPDRFSAQQFSDYHSELNMSSLELGDSALYFCASSLEAGVNTGELFFGEGSRLTVL.

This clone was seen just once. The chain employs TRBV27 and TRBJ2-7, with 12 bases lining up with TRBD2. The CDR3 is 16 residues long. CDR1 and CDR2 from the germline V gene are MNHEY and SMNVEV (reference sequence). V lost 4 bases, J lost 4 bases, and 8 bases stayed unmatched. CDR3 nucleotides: TGTGCCAGCAGTTCACTAGCGGGAGGAGTAGAGTACGAGCAGTACTTC. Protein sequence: CASSSLAGGVEYEQYF.

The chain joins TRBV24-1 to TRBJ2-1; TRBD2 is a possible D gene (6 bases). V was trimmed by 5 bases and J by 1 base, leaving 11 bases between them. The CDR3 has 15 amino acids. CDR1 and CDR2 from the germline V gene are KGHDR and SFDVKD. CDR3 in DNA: TGTGCCACCAGTGGGGGGGATCAATCCTACAATGAGCAGTTCTTC. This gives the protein CATSGGDQSYNEQFF.

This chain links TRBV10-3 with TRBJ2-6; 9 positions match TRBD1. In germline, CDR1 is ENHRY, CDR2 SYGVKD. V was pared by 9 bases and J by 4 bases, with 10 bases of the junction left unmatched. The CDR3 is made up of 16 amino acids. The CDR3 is CAIRTGESGGANVLTF. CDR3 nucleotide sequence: TGTGCCATTCGGACAGGGGAGTCAGGCGGGGCCAACGTCCTGACTTTC.

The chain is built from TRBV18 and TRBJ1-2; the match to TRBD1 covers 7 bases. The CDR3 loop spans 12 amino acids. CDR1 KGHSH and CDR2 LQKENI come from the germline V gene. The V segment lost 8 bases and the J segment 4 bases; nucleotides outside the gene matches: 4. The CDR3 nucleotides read TGTGCCAGCCAGGACAGGTCCTATGGCTACACCTTC. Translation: CASQDRSYGYTF.

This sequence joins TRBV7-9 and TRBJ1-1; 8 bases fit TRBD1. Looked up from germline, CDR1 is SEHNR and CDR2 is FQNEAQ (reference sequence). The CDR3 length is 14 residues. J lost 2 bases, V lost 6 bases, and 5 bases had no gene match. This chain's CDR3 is CASRIQGGNTEAFF. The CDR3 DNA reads TGTGCCAGCAGGATACAGGGGGGTAACACTGAAGCTTTCTTT.